The rows below give T cell receptor beta chains drawn from one sample of a study of identical twins' blood T cells. TCRdb analysed the 5' RACE reads with MiXCR anew, one entry per CDR3 protein. The sample has fewer than 450,000 distinct CDR3 sequences, roughly 27% seen once. Specimen: PBMCs. All receptors come from a woman aged 18 to 55 in good health. Each CDR3 is given with its conserved first and last residue. The D gene is left open where the match is weak. Not every row has a clone size; where given, it reads once, few, many or a size class.

NA	TRBV20-1	TRBJ1-5	NA	CSAQGGYQPQHF	TGCAGTGCTCAGGGAGGCTATCAGCCCCAGCATTTT
TRBD1	TRBV12-3/TRBV12-4	TRBJ1-2	many	CASSTPGQGYTF	TGTGCCAGCAGTACACCGGGACAGGGGTACACCTTC
NA	TRBV5-4	TRBJ2-2	NA	CASSFGRNTGELFF	TGTGCCAGCAGCTTCGGCAGAAACACCGGGGAGCTGTTTTTT
NA	TRBV7-8	TRBJ1-2	NA	CASSLAGVLTNYGYTF	TGTGCCAGCAGCTTAGCTGGGGTCTTGACTAACTATGGCTACACCTTC
NA	TRBV11-3	TRBJ1-1	NA	CASSLSLGRAPEAFF	TGTGCCAGCAGCTTATCCCTTGGCAGGGCCCCTGAAGCTTTCTTT
TRBD2	TRBV27	TRBJ2-3	few	CASSPLGAGSGDTQYF	TGTGCCAGCAGTCCCCTAGGAGCGGGGAGTGGAGATACGCAGTATTTT
TRBD1	TRBV3-1	TRBJ1-1	few	CASSQQGGNTEAFF	TGTGCCAGCAGCCAACAGGGGGGGAACACTGAAGCTTTCTTT
NA	TRBV12-5	TRBJ2-3	few	CASGLRPDTQYF	TGTGCTAGTGGTTTGCGGCCAGATACGCAGTATTTT
NA	TRBV3-1	TRBJ1-2	NA	CASSQGAQGANYGYTF	TGTGCCAGCAGCCAAGGGGCACAGGGAGCTAACTATGGCTACACCTTC
NA	TRBV10-3	TRBJ1-4	NA	CAIRSPGREKLFF	TGTGCCATCAGGAGCCCGGGGCGTGAAAAACTGTTTTTT
NA	TRBV20-1	TRBJ1-5	many	CSARYGRSNQPQHF	TGCAGTGCTAGGTACGGACGAAGCAATCAGCCCCAGCATTTT
TRBD1	TRBV7-9	TRBJ2-7	NA	CTSSGQGYEQYF	TGTACCAGCAGCGGACAGGGGTACGAGCAGTACTTC
NA	TRBV5-1	TRBJ1-5	few	CASSAGDTNVQPQHF	TGCGCCAGCAGCGCCGGGGATACTAACGTTCAGCCCCAGCATTTT
NA	TRBV20-1	TRBJ1-1	few	CRARGEGGTEAFF	TGCAGGGCAAGAGGGGAGGGAGGCACTGAAGCTTTCTTT
TRBD2	TRBV20-1	TRBJ2-3	NA	CSVFTGGAGDTQYF	TGCAGTGTCTTTACCGGGGGGGCGGGAGATACGCAGTATTTT
NA	TRBV9	TRBJ2-5	NA	CASSFGKLETQYF	TGTGCCAGCAGCTTCGGGAAGCTAGAGACCCAGTACTTC
NA	TRBV29-1	TRBJ1-3	few	CSVGGENSGNTIYF	TGCAGCGTTGGGGGGGAGAACTCTGGAAACACCATATATTTT
NA	TRBV5-1	TRBJ2-2	NA	CASSLGQGDGELFF	TGCGCCAGCAGCTTGGGGCAGGGTGACGGGGAGCTGTTTTTT
NA	TRBV20-1	TRBJ1-2	NA	CSAPVDNYCCTF	NA
NA	TRBV14	TRBJ1-2	few	CASSLDPRPRPAMDYTF	TGTGCCAGCAGCCTTGATCCCAGGCCCAGGCCGGCTATGGACTACACCTTC
NA	TRBV5-4	TRBJ2-2	few	CASSLEFKTGELFF	TGTGCCAGCAGCTTGGAATTTAAGACCGGGGAGCTGTTTTTT
NA	TRBV12-3/TRBV12-4	TRBJ2-3	NA	CASTLGRGKGDTQYF	TGTGCCAGCACCCTAGGGCGGGGCAAAGGAGATACGCAGTATTTT
TRBD1	TRBV10-3	TRBJ1-2	NA	CATTRQGAHGYTF	TGTGCCACGACGCGACAGGGGGCGCACGGCTACACCTTC
NA	TRBV5-1	TRBJ1-1	many	CASSFAENTEAFF	TGCGCCAGCAGCTTTGCAGAGAACACTGAAGCTTTCTTT
NA	TRBV20-1	TRBJ2-1	NA	CSVSAGYNEQFF	TGCAGTGTCTCTGCAGGCTACAATGAGCAGTTCTTC
NA	TRBV14	TRBJ1-4	few	CASSLNRALGTNEKLFF	TGTGCCAGCAGCCTCAACAGGGCCCTTGGGACTAATGAAAAACTGTTTTTT
NA	TRBV29-1	TRBJ2-1	NA	CSCGEANEQFF	TGCAGCTGTGGAGAGGCCAATGAGCAGTTCTTC
NA	TRBV7-9	TRBJ2-7	NA	CASSLVATYEQYF	TGTGCCAGCAGCTTAGTTGCGACCTACGAGCAGTACTTC
NA	TRBV4-3	TRBJ2-1	few	CASSQEDDYNEQFF	TGCGCCAGCAGCCAAGAAGACGACTACAATGAGCAGTTCTTC
TRBD2	TRBV5-1	TRBJ2-2	NA	CASSFTSGPTGELFF	TGCGCCAGCAGCTTTACTAGCGGACCGACCGGGGAGCTGTTTTTT
NA	TRBV20-1	TRBJ1-2	few	CSASGGDTNYGYTF	TGCAGTGCTAGCGGCGGGGATACAAACTATGGCTACACCTTC
TRBD1	TRBV5-1	TRBJ1-2	many	CASSLGTGSYGYTF	TGCGCCAGCAGCCTAGGGACAGGGTCCTATGGCTACACCTTC
NA	TRBV2	TRBJ1-2	NA	CASRPPGQTYGYTF	TGTGCCAGCAGGCCCCCCGGGCAGACCTATGGCTACACCTTC
NA	TRBV2	TRBJ2-1	many	CASSEYNEQFF	TGTGCCAGCAGCGAGTACAATGAGCAGTTCTTC
NA	TRBV6-5	TRBJ1-5	NA	CASSYSAPEDQPQHF	TGTGCCAGCAGTTACTCGGCACCGGAGGATCAGCCCCAGCATTTT
NA	TRBV10-3	TRBJ1-2	few	CAISESKGWYGYTF	TGTGCCATCAGTGAGTCGAAAGGGTGGTATGGCTACACCTTC
NA	TRBV29-1	TRBJ2-3	few	CSVIQGSTDTQYF	TGCAGCGTTATACAGGGAAGCACAGATACGCAGTATTTT
NA	TRBV7-9	TRBJ1-4	many	CASSSDGGNEKLFF	TGTGCCAGCAGCTCAGACGGGGGTAATGAAAAACTGTTTTTT
TRBD1	TRBV7-6	TRBJ1-4	few	CASSVGQLNEKLFF	TGTGCCAGCAGCGTGGGACAGTTGAATGAAAAACTGTTTTTT
TRBD1	TRBV29-1	TRBJ2-2	few	CSVGRTGGTGELFF	TGCAGCGTTGGTCGGACAGGGGGCACCGGGGAGCTGTTTTTT
NA	TRBV19	TRBJ2-6	NA	CASSIRHTSKVWANVLTF	TGTGCCAGTAGTATACGGCATACATCTAAGGTGTGGGCCAACGTCCTGACTTTC
TRBD2	TRBV9	TRBJ2-1	NA	CASSDIAGDNEQFF	TGTGCCAGCAGCGACATAGCGGGAGATAATGAGCAGTTCTTC
TRBD1	TRBV29-1	TRBJ1-1	many	CSVAGQENTEAFF	TGCAGCGTTGCCGGACAGGAGAACACTGAAGCTTTCTTT
NA	TRBV14	TRBJ1-2	NA	CASSQATFGGYTF	TGTGCCAGCAGCCAAGCAACATTCGGTGGCTACACCTTC
TRBD2	TRBV20-1	TRBJ2-3	few	CSASSGRGGDTQYF	TGCAGTGCGTCGAGCGGGAGGGGTGGAGATACGCAGTATTTT
TRBD1	TRBV29-1	TRBJ1-2	few	CSVEDGTGLYGYTF	TGCAGCGTTGAAGACGGGACAGGACTCTATGGCTACACCTTC
NA	TRBV7-2	TRBJ1-1	NA	CASSLVLKNTEAFF	TGTGCCAGCAGCTTAGTTCTGAAGAACACTGAAGCTTTCTTT
TRBD2	TRBV5-1	TRBJ2-7	NA	CASSPKLAAVYEQYF	TGCGCCAGCAGCCCAAAACTAGCGGCTGTCTACGAGCAGTACTTC
NA	TRBV20-1	TRBJ1-4	NA	CSARAGSNEKLFF	TGCAGTGCTAGAGCGGGGTCTAATGAAAAACTGTTTTTT
NA	TRBV6-2/TRBV6-3	TRBJ1-1	few	CASSPQTSWGDRQNTEAFF	TGTGCCAGCAGTCCTCAAACGTCGTGGGGGGATAGGCAGAACACTGAAGCTTTCTTT
TRBD1	TRBV29-1	TRBJ2-3	few	CSVALGQGGGGHTDTQYF	TGCAGCGTTGCATTAGGACAGGGAGGTGGGGGTCACACAGATACGCAGTATTTT
TRBD1	TRBV3-1	TRBJ1-3	NA	CVSSVRGHTIYF	TGTGTCAGCAGCGTAAGGGGGCACACCATATATTTT
NA	TRBV19	TRBJ1-2	few	CASSWGAVGYTF	TGTGCCAGTAGTTGGGGGGCCGTTGGCTACACCTTC
TRBD2	TRBV6-2/TRBV6-3	TRBJ2-1	few	CASSATSAYNEQFF	TGTGCCAGCAGTGCGACTAGCGCATACAATGAGCAGTTCTTC
NA	TRBV7-2	TRBJ2-3	NA	CASSPQVGFDDTQYF	TGTGCCAGCAGCCCCCAAGTCGGTTTTGACGATACGCAGTATTTT